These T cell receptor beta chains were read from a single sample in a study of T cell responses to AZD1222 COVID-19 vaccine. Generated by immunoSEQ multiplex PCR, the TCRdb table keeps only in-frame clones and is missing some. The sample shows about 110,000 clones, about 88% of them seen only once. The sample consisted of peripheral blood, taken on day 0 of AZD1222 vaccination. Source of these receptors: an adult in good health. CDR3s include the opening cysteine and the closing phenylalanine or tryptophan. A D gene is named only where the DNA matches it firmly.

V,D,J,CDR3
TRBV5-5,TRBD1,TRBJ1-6,CASCSGQYNSPLHF
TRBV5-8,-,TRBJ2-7,CASQGMEQYF
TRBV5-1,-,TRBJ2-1,CASSAELEQFF
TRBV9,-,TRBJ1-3,CASRPRDSGNTIYF
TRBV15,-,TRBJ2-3,CATSRMPGGLSTDTQYF
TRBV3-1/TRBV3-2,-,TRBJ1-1,CASSQFNGATEAFF
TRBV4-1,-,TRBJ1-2,CASSQDRERSLYGYTF
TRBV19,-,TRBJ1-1,CASISHPGADTEAFF
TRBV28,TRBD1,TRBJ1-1,CASSFPTGGRTEAFF
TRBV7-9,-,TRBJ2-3,CASSSGPRPDTQYF
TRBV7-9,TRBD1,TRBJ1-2,CASSHRQGAEGYTF
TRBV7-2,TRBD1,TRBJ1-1,CASSPQGAKRTEAFF